This record concerns one T cell receptor (beta chain) sequence. The source of the sample is a study of blood T cell repertoires in COVID-19. Study summary: From the United States, Italy and Spain came samples of acute and convalescent COVID-19. PBMCs, B-cell-depleted T cells, or T cells were the source of the cDNA or gDNA that made up the material.

In the original workflow: How many nucleated cells were present was estimated from reference gene primer amplification. Sequenced by immunoSEQ multiplex PCR; TCRdb stores in-frame clones only, minus some. Clonal size and the V and J genes are those of that table, whereas D and trimming came from the DNA. The profile shows roughly 240,000 clones, 85% to 90% of them singletons. This CDR3 is built from 15 residues. Germline CDR1 SGDLS, CDR2 YYNGEE. V lost 0 bases to trimming and J lost 3 bases, with 12 bases between them. Sequences were obtained from peripheral blood. The chain carries TRBV9 and TRBJ1-2; D may be TRBD1 (5 bases). The receptor was isolated from a man in his late teens or twenties with active or convalescent COVID-19. The CDR3 nucleotides read TGTGCCAGCAGCGTAGCGACAGTCTTGGACTATGGCTACACCTTC. Residues: CASSVATVLDYGYTF.